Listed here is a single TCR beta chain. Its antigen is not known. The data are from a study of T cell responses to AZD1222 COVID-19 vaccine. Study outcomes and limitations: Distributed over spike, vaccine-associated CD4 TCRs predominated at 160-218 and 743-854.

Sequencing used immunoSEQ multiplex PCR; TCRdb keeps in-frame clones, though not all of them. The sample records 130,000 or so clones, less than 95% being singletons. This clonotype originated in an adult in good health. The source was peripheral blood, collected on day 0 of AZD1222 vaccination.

The CDR3 nucleotides read TGTGCCAGTAGTATCCGTGGAGGAACTGAAGCTTTCTTT. Translating it yields CASSIRGGTEAFF. The rearrangement uses TRBV19 and TRBJ1-1; D ambiguous. Germline V gene lookup returns CDR1 LNHDA and CDR2 SQIVND (reference sequence). This CDR3 has 13 residues. With 3 bases removed from V and 5 bases from J, the gap between germline ends came to 10 bases.